This TCR beta chain is from a study of monozygotic twins with inflammatory bowel disease. Whole-study results and caveats: Fewer clonotypes were shared with others by IBD patients than by healthy twins, especially with disease activity.

T cells were not sorted, and total RNA was isolated straight from whole blood. Eight separate reactions per sample yielded the cDNA. TCRdb reanalyzed the 5' RACE reads, giving one entry per CDR3 protein sequence and no DNA. The sample totals roughly 160,000 distinct CDR3 sequences. The CDR3 is 15 amino acids. CDR1 is LGHDT and CDR2 is YNNKEL in the germline V gene (reference sequence). Regarding this clonotype: The antigen remains undetermined.

The sequence derives from a human donor with ulcerative colitis or Crohn's disease, or a healthy co-twin of an affected twin (not recorded which). The V gene is TRBV3-1, the J gene TRBJ2-5; TCRdb selects TRBD2, and the lack of DNA leaves this call unchecked. The sequenced sample was blood. CDR3: CASSGAGLPQETQYF.